The next 11 T cell receptor beta chains were all read from a single sample in a study of cytomegalovirus exposure and HLA in healthy donors. The PCR had 60 Vbeta and 13 Jbeta primers. Assay: immunoSEQ multiplex PCR; the TCRdb copy retains only in-frame clones and omits some. The sample yields 200,000 or so clones, approximately 83% seen once. The sequenced sample consisted of PBMCs. These receptors were taken from a boy aged 2 to 9 in good health and CMV-seronegative.

The V and J genes are TRBV7-9 and TRBJ1-1; D perhaps matches TRBD1 (5 bases). The V and J ends lost 3 bases and 8 bases respectively, with 10 bases between them. CDR1 is SEHNR and CDR2 is FQNEAQ in the germline V gene (reference sequence). The CDR3 contains 12 residues. CDR3 sequence: CASSLRRGEAFF. CDR3 in DNA: TGTGCCAGCAGCTTGAGACGGGGGGAAGCTTTCTTT.

The V gene is TRBV11-1, the J gene TRBJ1-2; the match to TRBD1 covers 7 bases. The CDR3 spans 13 residues. V shed 5 bases and J 6 bases; nucleotides not matched to a gene: 6. Per germline, CDR1 SGHAT and CDR2 FQDESV (reference sequence). The CDR3 protein is CASSLLQGNGYTF. The CDR3 DNA reads TGTGCCAGCAGCCTGTTACAGGGGAATGGCTACACCTTC.

V usage is TRBV5-1 and J usage is TRBJ1-4; D is perhaps TRBD1 (5 bases). Germline lookup yields CDR1 SGHRS and CDR2 YFSETQ. Deletions cut 1 base from V and 7 bases from J, with 8 bases between. The CDR3 has 13 residues. CDR3 DNA sequence: TGCGCCAGCAGCTTGCGGGGGTCTGAAAAACTGTTTTTT. Translated: CASSLRGSEKLFF. Full variable domain (missing parts from reference TRBV5-1 and TRBJ1-4): KAGVTQTPRYLIKTRGQQVTLSCSPISGHRSVSWYQQTPGQGLQFLFEYFSETQRNKGNFPGRFSGRQFSNSRSEMNVSTLELGDSALYLCASSLRGSEKLFFGSGTQLSVL.

V is TRBV5-6 and J is TRBJ1-1; D gene uncertain. The V gene's germline CDR1 is SGHDT and CDR2 YYEEEE. The CDR3 is 15 amino acids. Deletions cut 1 base from V and 3 bases from J, with 13 bases between. The CDR3 nucleotides are TGTGCCAGCAGCTTGTACGGGGAGTCGGACACTGAAGCTTTCTTT. It codes for CASSLYGESDTEAFF.

The chain couples TRBV5-5 to TRBJ2-2; 7 nucleotides match TRBD1. CDR1 SGHKS and CDR2 YYEKEE come from the germline V gene (reference sequence). The CDR3 covers 16 residues. Losses at the gene ends were 2 bases for V and 6 bases for J; bases not matched to a gene: 10. This CDR3 reads CASSFFQGDYPGELFF. CDR3 in DNA: TGTGCCAGCAGCTTTTTTCAGGGGGATTACCCCGGGGAGCTGTTTTTT.

The rearrangement joins TRBV5-4 to TRBJ1-2; D is possibly TRBD1 (6 bases). CDR1 SGHNT and CDR2 YYREEE come from the germline V gene (reference sequence). The CDR3 totals 15 residues. The V and J ends lost 1 base and 8 bases respectively, with 18 bases between them. The CDR3 sequence is CASSLSRARGWGYTF. The CDR3 DNA follows: TGTGCCAGCAGCTTGAGCCGGGCCAGGGGATGGGGCTACACCTTC.

The V call is TRBV7-2, the J call TRBJ1-1; no definite D call. CDR1 is SGHTA and CDR2 is FQGNSA in the germline V gene. Trimming removed 2 bases from V and 3 bases from J, with 13 bases in between. The CDR3 is made up of 15 amino acids. As DNA, the CDR3 is TGTGCCAGCAGCTTATATAGGAGTTCGGACACTGAAGCTTTCTTT. Protein: CASSLYRSSDTEAFF.

This chain connects TRBV6-6 to TRBJ1-6; D gene ambiguous. The V gene lost 5 bases and the J gene lost 0 bases, with 5 bases spanning the gap. The CDR3 spans 14 residues. Germline V gene lookup returns CDR1 MNHNY and CDR2 SVGAGI (reference sequence). DNA for the CDR3: TGTGCCAGCAGTACTAGCTCCTATAATTCACCCCTCCACTTT. Residues: CASSTSSYNSPLHF.

This clone was found once. The gene calls are TRBV11-2 and TRBJ1-2; no clear D gene. Germline assignment: CDR1 SGHAT and CDR2 FQNNGV. Trimming left V 1 base short and J 5 bases short, with 8 bases between. There are 13 residues in the CDR3. The CDR3 nucleotides read TGTGCCAGCAGCTTAGGTCCCGTTTATGGCTACACCTTC. This translates into CASSLGPVYGYTF.

This chain uses TRBV30 with TRBJ2-1, with TRBD2 identical over 8 bases. V was pared by 2 bases and J by 5 bases, with 5 bases of the junction left unmatched. Germline V gene data show CDR1 as GTSNPN and CDR2 as SVGIG (reference sequence). This CDR3 comprises 14 residues. The CDR3 bases are TGTGCCTGGAGTTTTGGACTAGCAAACAATGAGCAGTTCTTC. Amino acid sequence: CAWSFGLANNEQFF.

The J gene is TRBJ1-2, the V gene TRBV5-1, with no clear D. Germline lookup yields CDR1 SGHRS and CDR2 YFSETQ. There are 12 residues in the CDR3. V lost 0 bases and J 5 bases, leaving 5 bases between the germline ends. Written as DNA, the CDR3 is TGCGCCAGCAGCTTGGGAGGGTATGGCTACACCTTC. This codes for CASSLGGYGYTF.